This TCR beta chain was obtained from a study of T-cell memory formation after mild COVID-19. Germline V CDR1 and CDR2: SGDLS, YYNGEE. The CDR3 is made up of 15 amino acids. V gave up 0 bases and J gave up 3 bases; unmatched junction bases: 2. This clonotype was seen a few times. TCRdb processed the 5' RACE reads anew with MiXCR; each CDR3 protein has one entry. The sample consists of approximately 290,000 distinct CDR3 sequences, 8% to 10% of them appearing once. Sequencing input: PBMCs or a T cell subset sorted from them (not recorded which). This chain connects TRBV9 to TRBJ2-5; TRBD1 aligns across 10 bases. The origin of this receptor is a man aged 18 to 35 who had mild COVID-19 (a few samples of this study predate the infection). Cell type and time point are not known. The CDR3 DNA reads TGTGCCAGCAGCGTAGTCGGGACAGGGGAAGAGACCCAGTACTTC. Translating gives CASSVVGTGEETQYF.